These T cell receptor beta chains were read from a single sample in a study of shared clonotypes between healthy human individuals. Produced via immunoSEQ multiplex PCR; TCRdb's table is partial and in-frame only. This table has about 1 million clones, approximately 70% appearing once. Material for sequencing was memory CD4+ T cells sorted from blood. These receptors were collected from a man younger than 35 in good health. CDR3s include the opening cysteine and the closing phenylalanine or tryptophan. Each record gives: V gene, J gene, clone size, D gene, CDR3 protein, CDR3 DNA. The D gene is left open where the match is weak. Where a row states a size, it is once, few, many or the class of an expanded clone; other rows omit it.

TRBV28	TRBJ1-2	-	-	CASTVRYYSAYQGKDYGYTF	TGTGCCAGCACTGTAAGATACTACAGTGCTTACCAGGGGAAGGACTATGGCTACACCTTC
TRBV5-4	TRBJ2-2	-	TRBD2	CASSSGLASQHGELFF	TGTGCCAGCAGCTCCGGACTAGCGAGTCAGCACGGGGAGCTGTTTTTT
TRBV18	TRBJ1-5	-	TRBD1	CASSRDRASNQPQHF	TGTGCCAGCTCACGGGACAGGGCTAGCAATCAGCCCCAGCATTTT
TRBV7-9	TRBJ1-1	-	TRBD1	CASRQGGGTEAFF	TGTGCCAGCAGGCAGGGGGGCGGGACTGAAGCTTTCTTT
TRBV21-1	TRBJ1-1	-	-	CASSKDGLLDEAFF	TGTGCCAGCAGCAAAGACGGGTTATTGGATGAAGCTTTCTTT
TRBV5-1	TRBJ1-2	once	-	CASSWGSSNYGYTF	TGCGCCAGCAGCTGGGGCTCCTCTAACTATGGCTACACCTTC
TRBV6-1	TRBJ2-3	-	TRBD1	CASNIQGALDTQYF	TGTGCCAGCAATATACAGGGGGCGTTGGATACGCAGTATTTT
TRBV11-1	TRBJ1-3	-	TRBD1	CASSLPGQGASGNTIYF	TGTGCCAGCAGCTTACCCGGACAGGGTGCATCGGGAAACACCATATATTTT
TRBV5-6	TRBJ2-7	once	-	CASSKYRLEEYF	TGTGCCAGCAGCAAATACCGACTCGAGGAGTACTTC
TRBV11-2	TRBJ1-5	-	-	CASSLSLNQPQHF	TGTGCCAGCAGCTTATCTCTCAATCAGCCCCAGCATTTT
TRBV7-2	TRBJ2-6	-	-	CASSLASTASGANVLTF	TGTGCCAGCAGCTTAGCATCGACAGCCTCTGGGGCCAACGTCCTGACTTTC
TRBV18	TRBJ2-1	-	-	CASADNEQFF	TGTGCCAGCGCAGACAATGAGCAGTTCTTC
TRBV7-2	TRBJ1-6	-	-	CASSPGTDHYNSPLHF	TGTGCCAGCAGCCCCGGGACCGACCACTATAATTCACCCCTCCACTTT
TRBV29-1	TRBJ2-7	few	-	CSVGLTDRPFDYEQYF	TGCAGCGTTGGGTTGACCGACAGACCCTTCGACTACGAGCAGTACTTC
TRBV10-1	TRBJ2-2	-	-	CASSPGFSTGELFF	TGCGCCAGCAGCCCGGGTTTTTCCACCGGGGAGCTGTTTTTT
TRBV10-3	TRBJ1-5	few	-	CASRVGGSNQPQHF	TGTGCCTCCCGCGTTGGAGGGAGCAATCAGCCCCAGCATTTT
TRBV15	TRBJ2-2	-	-	CATSRAGGARELFF	TGTGCCACCAGCAGAGCAGGGGGGGCCAGGGAGCTGTTTTTT
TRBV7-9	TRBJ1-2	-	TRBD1	CASSQDREYGYTF	TGTGCCAGCAGCCAAGACAGGGAGTATGGCTACACCTTC
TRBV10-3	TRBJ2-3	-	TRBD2	CAISAGGGPDTQYF	TGTGCCATCAGTGCCGGGGGGGGGCCAGATACGCAGTATTTT
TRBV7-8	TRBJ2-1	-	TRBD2	CASSFVRASGAVWNEQFF	TGTGCCAGCAGCTTCGTCAGGGCTAGCGGGGCTGTATGGAATGAGCAGTTCTTC
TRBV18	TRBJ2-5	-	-	CASSSVVQNQETQYF	TGTGCCAGCTCCTCAGTCGTGCAGAATCAAGAGACCCAGTACTTC
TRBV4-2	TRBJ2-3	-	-	CASSQRGGSLGTDTQYF	TGTGCCAGCAGCCAACGAGGGGGTTCTCTGGGCACAGATACGCAGTATTTT
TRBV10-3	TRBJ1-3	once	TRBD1	CAIGTGAGNTIYF	TGTGCCATCGGGACAGGGGCTGGAAACACCATATATTTT
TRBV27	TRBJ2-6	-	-	CASSWSGQGFAGANVLTF	TGTGCCAGCAGTTGGTCGGGCCAGGGGTTCGCTGGGGCCAACGTCCTGACTTTC
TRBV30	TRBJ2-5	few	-	CAWQLSQRETQYF	TGTGCCTGGCAATTAAGCCAGCGGGAGACCCAGTACTTC
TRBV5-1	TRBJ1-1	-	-	CASSLTALNTEAFF	TGCGCCAGCAGCTTGACTGCCTTGAACACTGAAGCTTTCTTT
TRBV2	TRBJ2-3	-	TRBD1	CASSPGGQGLFGTDTQYF	TGTGCCAGCAGCCCCGGAGGACAGGGGTTATTTGGCACAGATACGCAGTATTTT
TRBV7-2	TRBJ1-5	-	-	CASSFTSAVTIYSNQPQHF	TGTGCCAGCAGCTTCACGTCGGCAGTAACTATATATAGCAATCAGCCCCAGCATTTT
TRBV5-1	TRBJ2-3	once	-	CASTRGGRVTDTQYF	TGCGCCAGCACCCGTGGCGGTAGGGTCACAGATACGCAGTATTTT
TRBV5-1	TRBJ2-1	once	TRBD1	CASSFGDWTGYNEQFF	TGCGCCAGCAGCTTCGGGGATTGGACAGGGTACAATGAGCAGTTCTTC
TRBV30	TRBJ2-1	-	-	CAWSPLSNEQFF	TGTGCCTGGAGTCCCCTCTCCAATGAGCAGTTCTTC
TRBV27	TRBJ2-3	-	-	CASSPGTMAQYF	TGTGCCAGCAGTCCCGGGACGATGGCGCAGTATTTT
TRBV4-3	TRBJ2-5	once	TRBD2	CASSPRLAGQETQYF	TGCGCCAGCAGCCCGCGACTAGCGGGACAGGAGACCCAGTACTTC
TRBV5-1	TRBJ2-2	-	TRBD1	CASSTDRERSGELFF	TGCGCCAGCAGCACGGACAGGGAGAGGAGCGGGGAGCTGTTTTTT
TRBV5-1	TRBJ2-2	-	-	CASSLEGASGELFF	TGCGCCAGCAGCTTAGAGGGCGCGAGCGGGGAGCTGTTTTTT
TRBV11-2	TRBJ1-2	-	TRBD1	CASSLGSGGGYTF	TGTGCCAGCAGCTTAGGCTCAGGGGGAGGCTACACCTTC
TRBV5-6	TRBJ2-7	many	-	CASSLWVQTLPYEQYF	TGTGCCAGCAGCTTGTGGGTACAGACTCTTCCCTACGAGCAGTACTTC
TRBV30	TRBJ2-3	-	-	CAWSVSGIVDTQYF	TGTGCCTGGAGTGTATCCGGGATTGTGGATACGCAGTATTTT
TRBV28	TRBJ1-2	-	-	CASSFMVMDYGYTF	TGTGCCAGCAGTTTCATGGTGATGGACTATGGCTACACCTTC
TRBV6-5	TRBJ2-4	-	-	CASIGDGDIQYF	TGTGCCAGCATCGGGGATGGGGACATTCAGTACTTC
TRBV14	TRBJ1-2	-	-	CASRLGQTLRIWGYTF	TGTGCCAGCAGACTAGGACAGACCCTTCGCATTTGGGGCTACACCTTC
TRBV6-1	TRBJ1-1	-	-	CASNQPDTEAFF	TGTGCCAGCAACCAGCCGGACACTGAAGCTTTCTTT
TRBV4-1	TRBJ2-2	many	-	CASSQVMTGELFF	TGCGCCAGCAGCCAAGTGATGACCGGGGAGCTGTTTTTT
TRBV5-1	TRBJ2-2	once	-	CASSSRGYTGELFF	TGCGCCAGCAGCTCGCGGGGTTACACCGGGGAGCTGTTTTTT
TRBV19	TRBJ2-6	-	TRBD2	CASSTGSGGAVLTF	TGTGCCAGTAGTACGGGCTCCGGGGGGGCGGTCCTGACTTTC
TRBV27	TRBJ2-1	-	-	CASSSFTSRGNNEQFF	TGTGCCAGCAGTTCGTTCACTAGCAGGGGGAACAATGAGCAGTTCTTC
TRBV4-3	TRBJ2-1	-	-	CASSQGGRGEQFF	TGCGCCAGCAGCCAGGGTGGACGGGGTGAGCAGTTCTTC
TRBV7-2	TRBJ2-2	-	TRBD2	CASSSGRAGTGELFF	TGTGCCAGCAGCTCTGGGAGGGCCGGCACCGGGGAGCTGTTTTTT
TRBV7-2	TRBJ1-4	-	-	CASSLDGREWEKLFF	TGTGCCAGCAGCTTAGATGGCAGGGAGTGGGAAAAACTGTTTTTT
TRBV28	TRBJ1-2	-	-	CATTGGSYGYTF	TGTGCCACTACCGGGGGGTCCTATGGCTACACCTTC
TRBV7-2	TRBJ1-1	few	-	CASSSPPGIWAGTEAFF	TGTGCCAGCAGCTCACCCCCAGGGATCTGGGCTGGCACTGAAGCTTTCTTT
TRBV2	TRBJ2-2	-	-	CASSVWGTAGELFF	TGTGCCAGCAGTGTTTGGGGCACAGCGGGGGAGCTGTTTTTT
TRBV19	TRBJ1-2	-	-	CASSSDPGRTRYYGYTF	TGTGCCAGTAGTTCTGACCCGGGACGGACGAGATATTATGGCTACACCTTC
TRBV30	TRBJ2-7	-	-	CAWSAGTHTYEQYF	TGTGCCTGGAGTGCCGGGACTCACACCTACGAGCAGTACTTC
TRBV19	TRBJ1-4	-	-	CASSMKNTNREKLFF	TGTGCCAGTAGTATGAAGAACACCAACCGTGAAAAACTGTTTTTT
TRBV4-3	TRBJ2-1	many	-	CASSQDPRTTYNEQFF	TGCGCCAGCAGCCAAGATCCCAGAACCACCTACAATGAGCAGTTCTTC
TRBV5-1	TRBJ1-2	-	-	CASSLAPVQDANYGYTF	TGCGCCAGCAGCTTGGCCCCGGTACAGGACGCTAACTATGGCTACACCTTC
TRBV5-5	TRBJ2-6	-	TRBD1	CASSPGQGVDSGANVLTF	TGTGCCAGCAGCCCGGGACAGGGGGTCGACTCTGGGGCCAACGTCCTGACTTTC
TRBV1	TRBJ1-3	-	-	CTSSQEPGHPGNTIYF	TGCACCAGCAGCCAAGAACCGGGACACCCGGGAAACACCATATATTTT
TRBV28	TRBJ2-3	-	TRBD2	CASSLGTSGSTDTQYF	TGTGCCAGCAGTCTAGGGACTAGCGGTAGCACAGATACGCAGTATTTT